These 8 T cell receptor beta chains originate from one sample sequenced in a study of liver allograft versus peripheral blood T cells. Looking at the study overall: Transplanted livers held T cell receptor repertoires, and these were compared with repertoires in recipients' peripheral blood.

TCRdb re-called the reads with MiXCR, one entry per CDR3 protein. The sample lists 15,000 to 20,000 distinct CDR3 sequences; 20% to 25% were seen once. The receptors come from a human patient who had a liver transplant. Some T cells may be supplied by the graft donor.

This clonotype is classed as medium-sized. V usage is TRBV19 and J usage is TRBJ2-1; D remains ambiguous. This CDR3 contains 14 residues. With 7 bases removed from V and 0 bases from J, the gap between germline ends came to 10 bases. Germline V gene data show CDR1 as LNHDA and CDR2 as SQIVND (reference sequence). The CDR3 DNA is TGTGCCAGTATTGACTCTGGCTCCTACAATGAGCAGTTCTTC. This encodes CASIDSGSYNEQFF.

The chain joins TRBV9 to TRBJ2-7, with D perhaps matching TRBD2 (6 bases). Trimming shortened V by 0 bases and J by 5 bases, and 12 bases separated the two germline ends. The CDR3 is 14 residues long. Germline V gene data show CDR1 as SGDLS and CDR2 as YYNGEE. As DNA, the CDR3 is TGTGCCAGCAGCGTAGACCCTAGCGCCCACGAGCAGTACTTC. Its protein is CASSVDPSAHEQYF. Drawing the rest from reference TRBV9 and TRBJ2-7, the complete variable domain is DSGVTQTPKHLITATGQRVTLRCSPRSGDLSVYWYQQSLDQGLQFLIQYYNGEERAKGNILERFSAQQFPDLHSELNLSSLELGDSALYFCASSVDPSAHEQYFGPGTRLTVT.

In its sample, this clonotype was seen a few times. The chain carries TRBV28 and TRBJ1-1, with D unclear. Germline CDR1 is MDHEN and CDR2 is SYDVKM. The CDR3 has 14 residues. Trimming left V 3 bases short and J 4 bases short, with 12 bases between. The CDR3 is CASSFPQRGTEAFF. DNA of the CDR3: TGTGCCAGCAGTTTTCCTCAACGGGGCACTGAAGCTTTCTTT. Based on the CDR3 plus reference TRBV28 and TRBJ1-1, the full variable domain is DVKVTQSSRYLVKRTGEKVFLECVQDMDHENMFWYRQDPGLGLRLIYFSYDVKMKEKGDIPEGYSVSREKKERFSLILESASTNQTSMYLCASSFPQRGTEAFFGQGTRLTVV.

The CDR3 nucleotides read TGTGCCAGCAGTTCCATGGTGAACACTGAAGCTTTCTTT. The encoded protein is CASSSMVNTEAFF. This chain links TRBV6-5 with TRBJ1-1; no reliable D call. There are 13 residues in the CDR3. V was clipped by 4 bases and J by 0 bases, with 6 bases between them. Per the germline V gene, CDR1 is MNHEY and CDR2 is SVGAGI.

This clonotype was detected many times. The V and J genes are TRBV24-1 and TRBJ1-5; D is unresolved. CDR3 length: 13 residues. Trimming cost V 8 bases and J 2 bases, with 9 bases left between them. Germline V gene sequence: CDR1 KGHDR, CDR2 SFDVKD. The CDR3 DNA follows: TGTGCCACCAAACGGACGGGCAATCAGCCCCAGCATTTT. This codes for CATKRTGNQPQHF.

This clonotype was picked up a small number of times. The chain employs TRBV10-3 and TRBJ2-2, with a weak D call TRBD2 (5 bases). Trimming left V 9 bases short and J 0 bases short, with 11 bases between. The CDR3 has 14 residues. Germline V CDR1 and CDR2: ENHRY, SYGVKD. DNA of the CDR3: TGTGCCATGACTAACAGCTCGAACACCGGGGAGCTGTTTTTT. Its protein is CAMTNSSNTGELFF.

By share, this clonotype ranks as medium-sized. This rearrangement joins TRBV6-6 to TRBJ2-5, with 9 bases that match TRBD1. V lost 7 bases, J lost 4 bases, and 7 bases stayed unmatched. This CDR3 comprises 14 residues. Germline loops: CDR1 MNHNY, CDR2 SVGAGI (reference sequence). The chain's CDR3 is CASTPGTGLETQYF. The CDR3 coding sequence is TGTGCCAGCACCCCCGGGACAGGGTTAGAGACCCAGTACTTC.

This clonotype is termed medium-sized. CDR3 region: CASRSTGENLGNIQYF. The CDR3 coding sequence is TGTGCCAGTAGGTCGACAGGGGAAAATCTGGGAAACATTCAGTACTTC. The chain couples TRBV19 to TRBJ2-4; the match to TRBD1 covers 8 bases. V dropped 6 bases and J dropped 6; count of bases not matched to a gene: 13. CDR1 LNHDA and CDR2 SQIVND come from the germline V gene (reference sequence). This CDR3 has 16 amino acids.